This T cell receptor beta chain came from a study of cytomegalovirus exposure and HLA in healthy donors. With 60 Vbeta and 13 Jbeta primers, the PCR was carried out. Some clones are missing from TCRdb's copy, which holds only in-frame ones; the method was immunoSEQ multiplex PCR. This sample has some 160,000 clones, with approximately 80% found just once. Healthy bone marrow donors supplied every sample. About this clone itself: Its antigen is unknown.

Study results and limitations: Overall, around 160 TCR beta chains were annotated as cytomegalovirus-associated.

The CDR3 is 13 residues long. V gave up 3 bases and J gave up 10 bases, with 10 bases separating them. Germline V CDR1 and CDR2: SEHNR, FQNEAQ (reference sequence). Sequenced sample: PBMCs. The chain combines TRBV7-9 with TRBJ1-6; D is uncertain. The receptor comes from a man aged 50 to 60 in good health and CMV-seropositive. CDR3 loop: CASSLSSGSPLHF. CDR3 DNA sequence: TGTGCCAGCAGCTTGAGCTCGGGGTCACCCCTCCACTTT.